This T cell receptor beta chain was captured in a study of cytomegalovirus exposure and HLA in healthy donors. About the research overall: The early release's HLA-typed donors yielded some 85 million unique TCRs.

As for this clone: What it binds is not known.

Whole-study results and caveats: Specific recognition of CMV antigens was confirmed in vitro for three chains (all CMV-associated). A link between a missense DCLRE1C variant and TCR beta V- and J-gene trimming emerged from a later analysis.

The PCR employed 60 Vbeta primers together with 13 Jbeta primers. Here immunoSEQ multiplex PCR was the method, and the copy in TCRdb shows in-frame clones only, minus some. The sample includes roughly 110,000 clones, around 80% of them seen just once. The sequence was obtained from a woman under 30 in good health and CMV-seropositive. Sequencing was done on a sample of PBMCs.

The CDR3 loop reads CASSLAGVETQYF. CDR3 DNA sequence: TGCGCCAGCAGCCTAGCGGGAGTAGAGACCCAGTACTTC. This chain joins TRBV4-1 and TRBJ2-5; 9 nucleotides agree with TRBD2. This CDR3 comprises 13 residues. The trim removed 4 bases at V and 4 bases at J, leaving 1 base unmatched. CDR1 is MGHRA, CDR2 YSYEKL, per germline.